What follows describes a single T cell receptor beta chain. The antigen remains unidentified. The CDR3 runs 15 residues. V gave up 5 bases and J gave up 0 bases, with 13 bases separating them. Germline V gives CDR1 LNHNV, CDR2 YYDKDF (reference sequence). Clones were read by immunoSEQ multiplex PCR, and TCRdb kept only the in-frame ones, dropping some. This sample has 150,000 to 200,000 clones, with 85% to 90% found just once. This entry is derived from a study of cytomegalovirus exposure and HLA in healthy donors. Study results and limitations: The TCR clusters that emerged in the first cohort tended, a later analysis found, to co-occur in the 120 or so validation repertoires. Overall, around 160 TCR beta chains were annotated as cytomegalovirus-associated.

The receptor comes from a woman under 40 in good health and CMV-seronegative. The sample was PBMCs. The gene calls are TRBV15 and TRBJ2-5; possibly TRBD1 for D (6 bases). In nucleotides, the CDR3 is TGTGCCACCAGCTCCCGGACAGCGTACCAAGAGACCCAGTACTTC. It yields the protein CATSSRTAYQETQYF.